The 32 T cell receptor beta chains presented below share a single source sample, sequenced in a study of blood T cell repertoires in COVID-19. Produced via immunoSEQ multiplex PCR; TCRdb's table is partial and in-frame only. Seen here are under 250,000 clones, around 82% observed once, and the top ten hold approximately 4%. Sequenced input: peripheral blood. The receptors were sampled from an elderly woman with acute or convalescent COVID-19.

CDR3: CASSLVAGASNQPQHF. The CDR3 nucleotides read TGTGCCAGCAGCTTGGTGGCAGGGGCTAGCAATCAGCCCCAGCATTTT. The rearrangement links TRBV5-6 to TRBJ1-5; D may be TRBD1 (6 bases). The CDR3 length is 16 residues. V gave up 0 bases and J gave up 0 bases, with 10 bases separating them. Germline V gene sequence: CDR1 SGHDT, CDR2 YYEEEE.

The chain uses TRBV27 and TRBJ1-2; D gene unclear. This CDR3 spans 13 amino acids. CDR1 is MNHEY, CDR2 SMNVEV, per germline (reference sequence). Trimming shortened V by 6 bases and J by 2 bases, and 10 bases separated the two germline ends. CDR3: CASRRDANYGYTF. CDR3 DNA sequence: TGTGCCAGCAGAAGAGATGCCAACTATGGCTACACCTTC.

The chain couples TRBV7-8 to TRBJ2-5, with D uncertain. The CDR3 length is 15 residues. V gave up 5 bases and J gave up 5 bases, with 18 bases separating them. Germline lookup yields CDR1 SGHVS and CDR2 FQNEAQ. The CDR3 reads CASSPVGSPSETQYF. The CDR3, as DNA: TGTGCCAGCAGCCCGGTGGGCAGTCCATCGGAGACCCAGTACTTC.

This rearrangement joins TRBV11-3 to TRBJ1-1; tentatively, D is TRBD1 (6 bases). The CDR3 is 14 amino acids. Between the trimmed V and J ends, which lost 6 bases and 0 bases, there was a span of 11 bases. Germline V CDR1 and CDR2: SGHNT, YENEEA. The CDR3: CASRDRRLNTEAFF. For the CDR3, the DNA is TGTGCCAGCAGAGACAGGAGGTTGAACACTGAAGCTTTCTTT.

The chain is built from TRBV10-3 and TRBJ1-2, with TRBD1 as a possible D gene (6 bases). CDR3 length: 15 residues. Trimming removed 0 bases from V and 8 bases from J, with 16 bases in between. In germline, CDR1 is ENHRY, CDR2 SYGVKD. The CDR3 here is CAISESGFQGSGYTF. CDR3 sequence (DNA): TGTGCCATCAGTGAGTCTGGGTTCCAGGGGTCCGGCTACACCTTC.

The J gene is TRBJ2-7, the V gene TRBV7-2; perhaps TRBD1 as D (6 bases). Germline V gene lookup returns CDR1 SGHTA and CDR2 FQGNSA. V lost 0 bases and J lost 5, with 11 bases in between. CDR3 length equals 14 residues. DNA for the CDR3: TGTGCCAGCAGCTTAGCCCCCCGGGACAACGAGCAGTACTTC. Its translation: CASSLAPRDNEQYF.

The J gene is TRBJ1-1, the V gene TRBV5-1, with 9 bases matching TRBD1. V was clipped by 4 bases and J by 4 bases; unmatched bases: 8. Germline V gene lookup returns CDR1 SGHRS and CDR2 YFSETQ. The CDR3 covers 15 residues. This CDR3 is CASSQGQGAFTEAFF. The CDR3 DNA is TGCGCCAGCAGCCAGGGACAGGGAGCGTTCACTGAAGCTTTCTTT. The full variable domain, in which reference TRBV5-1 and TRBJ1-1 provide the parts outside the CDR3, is KAGVTQTPRYLIKTRGQQVTLSCSPISGHRSVSWYQQTPGQGLQFLFEYFSETQRNKGNFPGRFSGRQFSNSRSEMNVSTLELGDSALYLCASSQGQGAFTEAFFGQGTRLTVV.

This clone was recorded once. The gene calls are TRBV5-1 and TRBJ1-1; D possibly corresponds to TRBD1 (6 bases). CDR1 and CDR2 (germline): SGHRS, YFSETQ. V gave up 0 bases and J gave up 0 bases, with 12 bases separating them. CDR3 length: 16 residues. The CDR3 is CASSLDTGHMNTEAFF. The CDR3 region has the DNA TGCGCCAGCAGCTTGGACACGGGACATATGAACACTGAAGCTTTCTTT. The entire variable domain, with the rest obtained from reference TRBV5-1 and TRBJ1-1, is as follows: KAGVTQTPRYLIKTRGQQVTLSCSPISGHRSVSWYQQTPGQGLQFLFEYFSETQRNKGNFPGRFSGRQFSNSRSEMNVSTLELGDSALYLCASSLDTGHMNTEAFFGQGTRLTVV.

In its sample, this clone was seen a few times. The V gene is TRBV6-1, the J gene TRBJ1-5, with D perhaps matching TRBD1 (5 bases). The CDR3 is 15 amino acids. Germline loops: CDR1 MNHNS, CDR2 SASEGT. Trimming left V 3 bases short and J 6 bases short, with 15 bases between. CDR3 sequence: CASSDLAWGGQPQHF. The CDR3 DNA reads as TGTGCCAGCAGTGACCTCGCCTGGGGCGGTCAGCCCCAGCATTTT.

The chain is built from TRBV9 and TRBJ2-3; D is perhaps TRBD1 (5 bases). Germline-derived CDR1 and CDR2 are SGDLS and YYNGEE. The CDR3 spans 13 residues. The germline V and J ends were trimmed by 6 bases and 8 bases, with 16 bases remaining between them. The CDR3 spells CASTLGQTGTQYF. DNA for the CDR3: TGTGCCAGCACCTTGGGGCAAACGGGTACGCAGTATTTT.

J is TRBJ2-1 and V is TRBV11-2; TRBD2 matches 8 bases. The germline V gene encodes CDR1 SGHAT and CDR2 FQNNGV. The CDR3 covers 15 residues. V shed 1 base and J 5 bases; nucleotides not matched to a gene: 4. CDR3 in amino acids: CASSLVGRGDNEQFF. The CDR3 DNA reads TGTGCCAGCAGCTTAGTAGGGCGGGGGGACAATGAGCAGTTCTTC. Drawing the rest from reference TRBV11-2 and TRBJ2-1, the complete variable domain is EAGVAQSPRYKIIEKRQSVAFWCNPISGHATLYWYQQILGQGPKLLIQFQNNGVVDDSQLPKDRFSAERLKGVDSTLKIQPAKLEDSAVYLCASSLVGRGDNEQFFGPGTRLTVL.

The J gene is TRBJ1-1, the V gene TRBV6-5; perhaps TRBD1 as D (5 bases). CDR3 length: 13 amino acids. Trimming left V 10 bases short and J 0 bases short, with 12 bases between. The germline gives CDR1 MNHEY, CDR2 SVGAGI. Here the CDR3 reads CAITQALNTEAFF. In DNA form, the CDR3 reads TGTGCCATCACACAGGCGCTGAACACTGAAGCTTTCTTT.

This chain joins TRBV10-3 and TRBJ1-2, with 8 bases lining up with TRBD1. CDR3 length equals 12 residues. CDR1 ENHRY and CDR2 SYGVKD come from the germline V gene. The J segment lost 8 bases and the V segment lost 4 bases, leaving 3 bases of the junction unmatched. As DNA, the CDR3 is TGTGCCATCAGTGCGACAGGGGACGGCTACACCTTC. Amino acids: CAISATGDGYTF.

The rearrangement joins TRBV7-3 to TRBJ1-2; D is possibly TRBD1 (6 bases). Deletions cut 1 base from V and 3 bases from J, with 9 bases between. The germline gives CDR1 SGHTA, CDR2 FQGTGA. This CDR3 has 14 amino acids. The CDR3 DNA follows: TGTGCCAGCAGCTTAAATGCAGGGGACTATGGCTACACCTTC. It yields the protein CASSLNAGDYGYTF.

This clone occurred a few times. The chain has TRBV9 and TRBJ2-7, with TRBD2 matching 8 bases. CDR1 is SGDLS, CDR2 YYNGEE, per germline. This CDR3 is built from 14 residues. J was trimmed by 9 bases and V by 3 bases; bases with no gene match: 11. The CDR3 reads CASSENDGGDTQYF. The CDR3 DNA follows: TGTGCCAGCAGCGAAAATGACGGGGGGGACACGCAGTACTTC.

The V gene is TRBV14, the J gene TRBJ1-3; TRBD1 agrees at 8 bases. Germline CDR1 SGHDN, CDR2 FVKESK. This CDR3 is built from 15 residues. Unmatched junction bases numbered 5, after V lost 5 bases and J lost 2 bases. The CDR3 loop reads CASSARTGTGNTIYF. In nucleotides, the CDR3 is TGTGCCAGCAGCGCCAGGACAGGGACTGGAAACACCATATATTTT.

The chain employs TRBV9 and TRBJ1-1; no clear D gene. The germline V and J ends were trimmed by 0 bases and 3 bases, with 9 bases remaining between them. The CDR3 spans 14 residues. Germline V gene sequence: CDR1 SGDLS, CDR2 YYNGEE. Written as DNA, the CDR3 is TGTGCCAGCAGCGTAGGGACGGGGTACACTGAAGCTTTCTTT. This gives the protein CASSVGTGYTEAFF.

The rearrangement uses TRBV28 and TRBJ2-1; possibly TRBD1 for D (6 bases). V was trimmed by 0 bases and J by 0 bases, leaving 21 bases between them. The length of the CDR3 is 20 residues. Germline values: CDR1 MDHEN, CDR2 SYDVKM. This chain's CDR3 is CASSLCKGVMTDCSYNEQFF. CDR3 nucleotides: TGTGCCAGCAGTTTATGCAAGGGGGTCATGACAGACTGCTCCTACAATGAGCAGTTCTTC.

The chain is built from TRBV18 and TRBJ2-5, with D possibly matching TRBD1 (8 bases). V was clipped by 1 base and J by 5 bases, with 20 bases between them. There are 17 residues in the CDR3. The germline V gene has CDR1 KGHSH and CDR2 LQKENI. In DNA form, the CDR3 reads TGTGCCAGCTCACCACGGACAGGGAGGGGACTCGCGGAGACCCAGTACTTC. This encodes CASSPRTGRGLAETQYF.

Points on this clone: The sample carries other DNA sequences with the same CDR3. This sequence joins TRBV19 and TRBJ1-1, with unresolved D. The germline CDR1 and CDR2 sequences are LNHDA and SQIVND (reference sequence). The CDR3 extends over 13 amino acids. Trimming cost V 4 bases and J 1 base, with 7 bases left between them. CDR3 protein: CASSTGGNTEAFF. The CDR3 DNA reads TGTGCCAGTAGTACAGGAGGGAACACTGAAGCTTTCTTT.

The CDR3 loop reads CASSEAAGLATQYF. Written as DNA, the CDR3 is TGTGCCAGCAGTGAAGCGGCAGGGCTGGCGACCCAGTACTTC. V usage is TRBV6-1 and J usage is TRBJ2-5, with D possibly TRBD1 on 5 matching bases. The germline V gene has CDR1 MNHNS and CDR2 SASEGT. The CDR3 spans 14 residues. The V end was cut by 0 bases, the J end by 7 bases, with 12 bases between.

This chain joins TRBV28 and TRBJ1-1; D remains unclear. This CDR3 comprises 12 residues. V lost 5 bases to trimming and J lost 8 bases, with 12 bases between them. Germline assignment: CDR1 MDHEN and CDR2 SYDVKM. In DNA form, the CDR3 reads TGTGCCAGCAGTCTCCCACGAGGAGAAGCTTTCTTT. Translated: CASSLPRGEAFF.

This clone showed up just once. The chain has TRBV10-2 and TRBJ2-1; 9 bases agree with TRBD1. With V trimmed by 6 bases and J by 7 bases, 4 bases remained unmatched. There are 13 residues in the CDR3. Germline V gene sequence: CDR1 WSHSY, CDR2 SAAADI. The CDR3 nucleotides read TGCGCCAGCAGGGGACAGGGAGGAAATGAGCAGTTCTTC. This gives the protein CASRGQGGNEQFF.

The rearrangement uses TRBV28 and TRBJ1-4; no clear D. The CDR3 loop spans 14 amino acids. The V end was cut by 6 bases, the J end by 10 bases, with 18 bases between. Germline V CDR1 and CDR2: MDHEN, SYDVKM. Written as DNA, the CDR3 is TGTGCCAGCAGCTCCCCCCCATCGGTCGGAAAACTGTTTTTT. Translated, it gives CASSSPPSVGKLFF. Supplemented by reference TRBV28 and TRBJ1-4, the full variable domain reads DVKVTQSSRYLVKRTGEKVFLECVQDMDHENMFWYRQDPGLGLRLIYFSYDVKMKEKGDIPEGYSVSREKKERFSLILESASTNQTSMYLCASSSPPSVGKLFFGSGTQLSVL.

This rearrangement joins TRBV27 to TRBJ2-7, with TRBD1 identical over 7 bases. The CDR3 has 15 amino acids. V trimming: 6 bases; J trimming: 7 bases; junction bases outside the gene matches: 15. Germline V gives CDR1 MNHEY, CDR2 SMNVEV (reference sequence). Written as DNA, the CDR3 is TGTGCCAGCAGCACGTCGGGACAGCGGCGCGGGGAGCAGTACTTC. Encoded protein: CASSTSGQRRGEQYF.

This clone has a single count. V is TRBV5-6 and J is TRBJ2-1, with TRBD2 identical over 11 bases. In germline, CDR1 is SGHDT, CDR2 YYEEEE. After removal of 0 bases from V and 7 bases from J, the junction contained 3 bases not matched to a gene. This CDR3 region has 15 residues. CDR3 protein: CASSLASGGLNEQFF. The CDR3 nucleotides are TGTGCCAGCAGCTTGGCTAGCGGGGGGTTGAATGAGCAGTTCTTC.

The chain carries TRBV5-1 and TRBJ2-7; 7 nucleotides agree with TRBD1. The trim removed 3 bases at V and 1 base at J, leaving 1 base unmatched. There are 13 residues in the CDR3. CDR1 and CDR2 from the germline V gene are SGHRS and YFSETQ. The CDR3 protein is CASSSGQSYEQYF. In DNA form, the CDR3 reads TGCGCCAGCAGCTCGGGACAGTCCTACGAGCAGTACTTC.

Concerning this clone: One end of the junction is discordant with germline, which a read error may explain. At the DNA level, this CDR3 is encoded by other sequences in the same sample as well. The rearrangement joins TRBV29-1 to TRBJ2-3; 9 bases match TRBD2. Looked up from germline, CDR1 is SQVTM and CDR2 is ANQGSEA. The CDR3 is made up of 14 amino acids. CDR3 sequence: CSVDRRGGTDTQYF. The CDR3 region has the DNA TGCAGCGTTGATCGGCGGGGGGGCACGGATACGCAGTATTTT.

The CDR3 loop reads CASSLGTGVVSPLHF. The CDR3 DNA sequence: TGTGCCAGCAGCTTAGGGACAGGCGTTGTTTCACCCCTCCACTTT. This chain links TRBV7-2 with TRBJ1-6; 7 bases align to TRBD1. Germline loops: CDR1 SGHTA, CDR2 FQGNSA. V gave up 1 base and J gave up 9 bases; unmatched junction bases: 6. This CDR3 is built from 15 residues.

In DNA form, the CDR3 reads TGTGCCAGCACCCAGGACCCAGCGGGGGGTCGGGAGCTGTTTTTT. Protein: CASTQDPAGGRELFF. The chain recombines TRBV9 with TRBJ2-2, with 9 bases aligning to TRBD2. Trimming removed 6 bases from V and 9 bases from J; junction bases left unmatched: 12. The CDR3 covers 15 residues. Germline values: CDR1 SGDLS, CDR2 YYNGEE.

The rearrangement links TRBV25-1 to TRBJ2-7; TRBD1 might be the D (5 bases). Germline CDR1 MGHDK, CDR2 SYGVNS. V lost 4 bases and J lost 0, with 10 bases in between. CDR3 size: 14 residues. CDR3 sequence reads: CASSGAQGSYEQYF. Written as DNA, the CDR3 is TGTGCCAGCAGTGGGGCCCAGGGCTCCTACGAGCAGTACTTC.

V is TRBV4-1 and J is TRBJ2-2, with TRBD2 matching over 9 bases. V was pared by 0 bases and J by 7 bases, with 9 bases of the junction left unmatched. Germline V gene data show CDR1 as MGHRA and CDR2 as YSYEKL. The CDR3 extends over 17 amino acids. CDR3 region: CASSQESGLAPVGELFF. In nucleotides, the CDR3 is TGCGCCAGCAGCCAAGAGTCCGGACTAGCGCCGGTCGGGGAGCTGTTTTTT.